The rows below give T cell receptor beta chains drawn from one sample of a study of tumor-infiltrating lymphocytes in oesophageal squamous cell carcinoma. Each CDR3 protein gets one entry after TCRdb re-called the PCR reads with MiXCR. The sample has more than 15,000 distinct CDR3 sequences; roughly 41% are singletons. The specimen was normal esophageal tissue next to the tumor. All receptors derive from a male donor with esophageal squamous cell carcinoma. CDR3s include the opening cysteine and the closing phenylalanine or tryptophan. Fields, in order: CDR3 length, J gene, D gene, clone size, V gene, CDR3 protein, CDR3 DNA. The D gene is left open where the match is weak. A row's size may be missing; if present it is once, few, many or a size class.

18,TRBJ2-7,NA,many,TRBV7-8,CASSSLGLAKSSYNEQYF,TGTGCCAGCAGCTCCCTCGGGCTAGCGAAAAGCTCCTACAATGAGCAGTACTTC
14,TRBJ2-1,NA,NA,TRBV29-1,CSVVERRRTNEQFF,TGCAGCGTTGTTGAGCGGAGACGGACGAATGAGCAGTTCTTC
15,TRBJ1-6,NA,many,TRBV27,CASLGPFSYNSPLHF,TGTGCCAGCTTAGGGCCGTTCTCCTATAATTCACCCCTCCACTTT
16,TRBJ2-5,NA,few,TRBV25-1,CASSDPLAAHQETQYF,TGTGCCAGCAGTGACCCACTAGCAGCCCACCAAGAGACCCAGTACTTC
16,TRBJ1-1,NA,many,TRBV5-1,CASRSVFGASNTEAFF,TGCGCCAGCAGATCGGTCTTCGGGGCATCGAACACTGAAGCTTTCTTT
19,TRBJ2-1,NA,NA,TRBV9,CASSVGDRYGLVVDNEQFF,TGTGCCAGCAGCGTAGGGGACAGGTACGGACTAGTAGTGGACAATGAGCAGTTCTTC
10,TRBJ2-7,NA,NA,TRBV7-3,CASSFNEQYF,TGTGCCAGCAGCTTTAACGAGCAGTACTTC
14,TRBJ2-5,NA,many,TRBV7-6,CASSFGGIGETQYF,TGTGCCAGCAGCTTTGGCGGGATAGGAGAGACCCAGTACTTC
17,TRBJ2-6,NA,many,TRBV6-1,CASTRLGLNSGANVLTF,TGTGCCAGCACCCGTTTGGGACTTAACTCTGGGGCCAACGTCCTGACTTTC
15,TRBJ2-7,TRBD1,NA,TRBV7-6,CASSTLGQGTYEQYF,TGTGCCAGCAGCACCCTAGGACAGGGCACCTACGAGCAGTACTTC
15,TRBJ1-2,NA,NA,TRBV6-6,CASRSQGGLNYGYTF,TGTGCCAGCAGATCACAGGGAGGGCTGAACTATGGCTACACCTTC
13,TRBJ2-3,NA,NA,TRBV7-6,CASSLVWGDTQYF,TGTGCCAGCAGCTTGGTATGGGGAGATACGCAGTATTTT
13,TRBJ2-1,TRBD1,many,TRBV24-1,CATRWTGGNEQFF,TGTGCCACCAGATGGACAGGGGGGAATGAGCAGTTCTTC
16,TRBJ2-3,NA,NA,TRBV7-3,CASSLSPGASTDTQYF,TGTGCCAGCAGCTTATCACCGGGGGCTAGCACAGATACGCAGTATTTT
15,TRBJ2-2,NA,many,TRBV10-3,CAISDSRGNTGELFF,TGTGCCATCAGTGATAGCAGGGGGAACACCGGGGAGCTGTTTTTT
14,TRBJ2-7,TRBD2,medium-sized,TRBV12-3/TRBV12-4,CASSPSGSHYEQYF,TGTGCCAGCAGTCCTAGCGGGAGCCACTACGAGCAGTACTTC
14,TRBJ2-1,NA,large,TRBV27,CASSRRGADNEQFF,TGTGCCAGCAGCCGTAGGGGAGCTGACAATGAGCAGTTCTTC
13,TRBJ2-1,NA,NA,TRBV7-6,CASSLGHNNEQFF,TGTGCCAGCAGCTTGGGACATAACAATGAGCAGTTCTTC
14,TRBJ2-7,NA,NA,TRBV6-2/TRBV6-3,CASTEELGTYEQYF,TGTGCCAGCACGGAGGAACTAGGGACCTACGAGCAGTACTTC
15,TRBJ2-7,NA,many,TRBV6-1,CASRSATFSYNEQYF,TGTGCCAGCAGGTCTGCGACCTTCTCCTACAATGAGCAGTACTTC
13,TRBJ2-7,NA,NA,TRBV12-3/TRBV12-4,CASSFETDGEQYF,TGTGCCAGCAGTTTCGAGACGGACGGCGAGCAGTACTTC
13,TRBJ2-3,NA,NA,TRBV7-3,CASSPVGSDTQYF,TGTGCCAGCAGCCCCGTGGGGTCAGATACGCAGTATTTT